This TCR beta chain was sequenced during a study of PD-L1 blockade in urothelial cancer. Only a few counts were recorded for this clone. Templates that were synthetic TCR analogs were spiked into each PCR. The protocol was immunoSEQ multiplex PCR, while the TCRdb copy is restricted to in-frame clones and leaves out a portion. The sample contains around 26,000 clones, 75% to 90% of which appear only once. V was shortened by 3 bases and J by 0 bases, with 12 bases between the two germline ends. The CDR3 sequence is 15 residues long. The V gene's germline CDR1 is MNHEY and CDR2 SMNVEV (reference sequence).

V and J are TRBV27 and TRBJ2-7; tentative D call: TRBD1 (6 bases). Sequencing was performed on PBMCs, taken around atezolizumab (anti-PD-L1) treatment. The TCR was taken from a man in his 60s with urothelial cancer. CDR3 region: CASSFLDRVSYEQYF. The CDR3, as DNA: TGTGCCAGCAGTTTTCTGGACAGAGTCTCCTACGAGCAGTACTTC.